This record covers a single T cell receptor (beta chain). Deletions cut 4 bases from V and 1 base from J, with 5 bases between. Germline-derived CDR1 and CDR2 are SQVTM and ANQGSEA. The CDR3 consists of 13 residues. The method was immunoSEQ multiplex PCR; TCRdb's version includes in-frame clones alone and lacks a portion of them. The sample shows about 160,000 clones, around 94% of them seen only once. This specimen belongs to a study of control samples from healthy donors and cancer patients. The sequence came from a man aged 55 to 70 with colorectal cancer. The source material was PBMCs. The chain has TRBV29-1 and TRBJ2-6; D is undetermined. CDR3 nucleotide sequence: TGCAGCGTTGGGGATTCTGGGGCCAACGTCCTGACTTTC. This translates into CSVGDSGANVLTF.